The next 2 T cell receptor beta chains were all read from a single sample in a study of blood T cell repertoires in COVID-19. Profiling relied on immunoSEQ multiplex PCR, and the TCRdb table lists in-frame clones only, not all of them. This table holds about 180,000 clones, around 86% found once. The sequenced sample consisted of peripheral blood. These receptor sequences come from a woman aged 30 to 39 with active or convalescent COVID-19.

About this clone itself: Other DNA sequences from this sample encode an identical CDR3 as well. CDR3 sequence reads: CASSYAGNTEAFF. The CDR3 DNA sequence: TGTGCCAGCAGTTACGCAGGGAACACTGAAGCTTTCTTT. The V call is TRBV6-5, the J call TRBJ1-1; D is unresolved. Germline V gene sequence: CDR1 MNHEY, CDR2 SVGAGI. This CDR3 contains 13 residues. Trimming removed 2 bases from V and 1 base from J, with 5 bases in between.

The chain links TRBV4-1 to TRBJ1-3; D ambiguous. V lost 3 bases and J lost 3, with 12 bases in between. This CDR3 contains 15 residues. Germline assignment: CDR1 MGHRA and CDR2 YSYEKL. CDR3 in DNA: TGCGCCAGCAGCCACTCAGTTTCGTATGGAAACACCATATATTTT. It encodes CASSHSVSYGNTIYF.